This TCR beta chain was observed in a study of shared clonotypes between healthy human individuals. Across the whole study: The cohort comprised a couple of women and a few men. Their ages spanned 18 to 49 years.

Trimming stripped 0 bases from V and 4 bases from J, with 11 bases between. Germline V gives CDR1 SGHNT, CDR2 YYREEE (reference sequence). The CDR3 runs 16 residues. Original methodology: There were no quality scores in the junction-only immunoSEQ sequences, so filtering differed. Repertoires were generated with immunoSEQ multiplex PCR, while TCRdb's copy carries only in-frame clones and drops some. V and J calls plus clone size are reproduced from that table; the DNA served to infer D and trimming. The sample has approximately 1,500,000 clones; under 99% are singletons. General study findings and limits: Generation probabilities of non-shared clonotypes were lower (relative to those shared by all four donors).

In regard to this clone: Its antigen is not known.

The study drew its donors from healthy HIV-negative adults without recent acute infections or vaccinations. The genes are TRBV5-4 and TRBJ2-6; D may correspond to TRBD1 or TRBD2 (5 bases each). The sample taken for sequencing was naive CD4+ T cells sorted from blood. Sample subset: CD45RA+ positively selected. The TCR was taken from a man aged 25 to 40 in good health. CDR3 bases: TGTGCCAGCAGCTTGGGCCCCGGGGCCGGGGCCAACGTCCTGACTTTC. As protein: CASSLGPGAGANVLTF.